The clone carrying this T cell receptor (beta chain) was seen a few times. Antigen: not known. A much larger clone sits a single nucleotide away, making a read error possible. This sample is part of a study of T cells in Graves' hyperthyroidism and ophthalmopathy. Study context: Blood from the periphery was taken at initial diagnosis, before any treatment.

Amplification of TCR beta CDR3 regions used RNA as the template. Using the HTBI primer set, a first-round RT-PCR was run on the TCR CDR3. Via MiXCR, TCRdb re-called the multiplex PCR reads, giving one row per CDR3 protein. The sample comprises about 400,000 distinct CDR3 sequences, roughly 14% of which are singletons, and roughly a fifth rests with the top ten. The cohort's ophthalmopathy patients, a group with duration under 3 months, had a Clinical Activity Score of at least 3 and a NOSPECS grade of at least 4. Broader study findings: Most thyroid clonotypes expanded above 0.001 appeared in blood too. A 13 V-J model separated ophthalmopathy from stable hyperthyroidism.

The receptor was isolated from a woman aged 25 to 39 with Graves' ophthalmopathy. The sequencing sample was made of blood.

The CDR3 reads CAWSLRDLYEQCF. CDR3 DNA sequence: TGTGCCTGGAGTTTGCGGGATCTCTACGAGCAGTGCTTC. This chain joins TRBV30 and TRBJ2-7, with a tentative D call TRBD2 (6 bases). Germline CDR1 reads GTSNPN; CDR2 reads SVGIG (reference sequence). The CDR3 is 13 residues long.